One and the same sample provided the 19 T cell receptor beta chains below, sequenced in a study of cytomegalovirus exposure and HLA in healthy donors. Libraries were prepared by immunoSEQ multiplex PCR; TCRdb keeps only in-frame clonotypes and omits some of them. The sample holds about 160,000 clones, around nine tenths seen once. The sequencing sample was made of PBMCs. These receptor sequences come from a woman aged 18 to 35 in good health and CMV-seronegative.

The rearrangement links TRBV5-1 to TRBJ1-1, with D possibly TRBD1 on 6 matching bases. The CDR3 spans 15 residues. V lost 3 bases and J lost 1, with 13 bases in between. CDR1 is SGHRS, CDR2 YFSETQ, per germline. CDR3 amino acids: CASSSRGLGNTEAFF. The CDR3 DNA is TGCGCCAGCAGCTCCAGGGGTTTGGGGAACACTGAAGCTTTCTTT. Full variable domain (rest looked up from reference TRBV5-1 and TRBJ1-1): KAGVTQTPRYLIKTRGQQVTLSCSPISGHRSVSWYQQTPGQGLQFLFEYFSETQRNKGNFPGRFSGRQFSNSRSEMNVSTLELGDSALYLCASSSRGLGNTEAFFGQGTRLTVV.

The CDR3 region has the DNA TGTGCCAGCAGTTTTCGAGGCAGAGCTTTCTTT. This encodes CASSFRGRAFF. This chain links TRBV6-5 with TRBJ1-1; D is undetermined. Trimming removed 4 bases at V and 10 bases at J, with 10 bases between. CDR1 and CDR2 from the germline V gene are MNHEY and SVGAGI. The length of the CDR3 is 11 residues.

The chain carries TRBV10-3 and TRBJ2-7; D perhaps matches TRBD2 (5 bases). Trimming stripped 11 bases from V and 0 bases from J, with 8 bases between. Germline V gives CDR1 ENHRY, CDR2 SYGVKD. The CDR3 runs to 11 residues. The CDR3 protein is CAGGNSYEQYF. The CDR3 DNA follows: TGTGCCGGAGGCAACTCCTACGAGCAGTACTTC.

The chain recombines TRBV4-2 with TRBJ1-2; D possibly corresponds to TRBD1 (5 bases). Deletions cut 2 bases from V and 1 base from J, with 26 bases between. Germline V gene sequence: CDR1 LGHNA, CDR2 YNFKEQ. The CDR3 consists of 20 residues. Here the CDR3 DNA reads TGTGCCAGCAGCCAACTCCCGGGGGGGATCGCCCTTCTCTTTAACTATGGCTACACCTTC. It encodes CASSQLPGGIALLFNYGYTF.

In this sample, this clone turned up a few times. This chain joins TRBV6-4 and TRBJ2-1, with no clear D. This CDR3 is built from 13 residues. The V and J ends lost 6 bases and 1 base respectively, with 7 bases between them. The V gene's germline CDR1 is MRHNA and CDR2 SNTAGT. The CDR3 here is CASSQESYNEQFF. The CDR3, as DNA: TGTGCCAGCAGCCAGGAATCCTACAATGAGCAGTTCTTC.

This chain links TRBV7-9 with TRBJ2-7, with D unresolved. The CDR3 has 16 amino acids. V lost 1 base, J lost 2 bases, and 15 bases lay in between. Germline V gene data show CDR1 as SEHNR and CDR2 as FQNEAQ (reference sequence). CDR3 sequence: CASSLDAAEHTYEQYF. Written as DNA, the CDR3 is TGTGCCAGCAGCTTAGACGCCGCGGAACACACCTACGAGCAGTACTTC. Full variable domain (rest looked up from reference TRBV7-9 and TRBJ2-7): DTGVSQNPRHKITKRGQNVTFRCDPISEHNRLYWYRQTLGQGPEFLTYFQNEAQLEKSRLLSDRFSAERPKGSFSTLEIQRTEQGDSAMYLCASSLDAAEHTYEQYFGPGTRLTVT.

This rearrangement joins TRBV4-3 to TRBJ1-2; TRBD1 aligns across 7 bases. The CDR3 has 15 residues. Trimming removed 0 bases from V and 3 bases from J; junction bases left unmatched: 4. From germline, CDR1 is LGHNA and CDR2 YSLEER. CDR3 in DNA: TGCGCCAGCAGCCAAGAGAGGGGGCTTTACTATGGCTACACCTTC. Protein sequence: CASSQERGLYYGYTF.

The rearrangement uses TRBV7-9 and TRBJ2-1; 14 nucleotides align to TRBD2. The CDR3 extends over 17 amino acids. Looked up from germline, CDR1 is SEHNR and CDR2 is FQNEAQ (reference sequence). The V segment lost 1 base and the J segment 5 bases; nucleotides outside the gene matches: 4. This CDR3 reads CASSLGGTSGGDNEQFF. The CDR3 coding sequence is TGTGCCAGCAGCTTAGGAGGGACTAGCGGGGGTGACAATGAGCAGTTCTTC.

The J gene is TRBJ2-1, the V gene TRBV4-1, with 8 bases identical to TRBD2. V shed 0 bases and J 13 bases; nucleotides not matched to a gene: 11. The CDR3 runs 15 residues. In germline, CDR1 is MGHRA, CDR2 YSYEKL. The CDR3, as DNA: TGCGCCAGCAGCCAAGAGGGGTTAAGCGGGAGACGCCAGTTCTTC. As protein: CASSQEGLSGRRQFF.

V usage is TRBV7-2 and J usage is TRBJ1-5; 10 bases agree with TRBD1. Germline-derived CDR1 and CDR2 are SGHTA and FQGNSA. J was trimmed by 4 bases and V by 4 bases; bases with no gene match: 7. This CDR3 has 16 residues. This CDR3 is CASSSWGQGLNQPQHF. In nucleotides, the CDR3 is TGTGCCAGCAGCTCCTGGGGACAGGGGCTGAATCAGCCCCAGCATTTT. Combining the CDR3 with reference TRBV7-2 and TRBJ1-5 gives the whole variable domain GAGVSQSPSNKVTEKGKDVELRCDPISGHTALYWYRQSLGQGLEFLIYFQGNSAPDKSGLPSDRFSAERTGGSVSTLTIQRTQQEDSAVYLCASSSWGQGLNQPQHFGDGTRLSIL.

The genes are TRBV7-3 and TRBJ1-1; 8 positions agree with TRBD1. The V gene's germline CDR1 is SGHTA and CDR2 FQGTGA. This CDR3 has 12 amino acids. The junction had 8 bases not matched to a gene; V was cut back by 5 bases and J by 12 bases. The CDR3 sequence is CASSLRQGTPFF. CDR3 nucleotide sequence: TGTGCCAGCAGCCTAAGACAGGGGACTCCTTTCTTT.

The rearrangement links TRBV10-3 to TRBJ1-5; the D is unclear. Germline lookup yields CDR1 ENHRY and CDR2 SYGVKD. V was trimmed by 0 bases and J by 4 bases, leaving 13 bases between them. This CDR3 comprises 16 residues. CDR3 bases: TGTGCCATCAGTGAGTCACCAAACGGGTTGAATCAGCCCCAGCATTTT. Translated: CAISESPNGLNQPQHF.

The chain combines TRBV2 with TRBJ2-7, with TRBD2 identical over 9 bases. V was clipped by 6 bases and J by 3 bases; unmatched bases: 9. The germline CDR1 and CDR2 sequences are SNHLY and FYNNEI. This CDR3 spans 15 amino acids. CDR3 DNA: TGTGCCAGCAGACTACCGGGACTAGCCCTCTACGAGCAGTACTTC. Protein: CASRLPGLALYEQYF.

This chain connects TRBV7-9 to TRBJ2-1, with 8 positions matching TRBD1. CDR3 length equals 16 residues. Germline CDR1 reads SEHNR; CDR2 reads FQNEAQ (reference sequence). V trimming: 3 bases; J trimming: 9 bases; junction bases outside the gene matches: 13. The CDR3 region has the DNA TGTGCCAGCAGCTTTGGCGGACAGGGTAGGACGAGTGAGCAGTTCTTC. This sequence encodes CASSFGGQGRTSEQFF.

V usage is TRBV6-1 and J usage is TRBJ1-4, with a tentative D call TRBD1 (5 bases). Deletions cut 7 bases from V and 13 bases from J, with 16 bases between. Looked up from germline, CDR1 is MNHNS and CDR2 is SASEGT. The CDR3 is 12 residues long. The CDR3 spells CASTLVAGGLFF. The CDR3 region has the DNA TGTGCCAGCACCCTAGTAGCGGGGGGACTGTTTTTT.

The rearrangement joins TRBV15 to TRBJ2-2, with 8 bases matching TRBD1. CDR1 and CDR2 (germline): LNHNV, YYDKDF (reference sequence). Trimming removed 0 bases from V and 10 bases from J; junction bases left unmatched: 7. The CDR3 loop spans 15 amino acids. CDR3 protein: CATSRDQGASAELFF. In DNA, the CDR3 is TGTGCCACCAGCAGAGATCAGGGGGCTTCGGCGGAGCTGTTTTTT.

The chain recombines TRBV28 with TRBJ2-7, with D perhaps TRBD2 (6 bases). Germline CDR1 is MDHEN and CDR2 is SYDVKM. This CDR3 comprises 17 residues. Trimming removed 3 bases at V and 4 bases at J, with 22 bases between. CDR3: CASSFSSHRDLDYEQYF. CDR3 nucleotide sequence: TGTGCCAGCAGTTTCTCCTCCCACCGGGACTTAGATTACGAGCAGTACTTC.

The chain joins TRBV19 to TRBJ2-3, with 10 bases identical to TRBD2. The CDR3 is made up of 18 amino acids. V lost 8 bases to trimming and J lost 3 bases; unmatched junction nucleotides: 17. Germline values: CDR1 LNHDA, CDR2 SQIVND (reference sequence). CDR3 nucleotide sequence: TGTGCCAGTTCCACTCCGGGACTAGCGAGAGGATGGACAGATACGCAGTATTTT. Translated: CASSTPGLARGWTDTQYF.

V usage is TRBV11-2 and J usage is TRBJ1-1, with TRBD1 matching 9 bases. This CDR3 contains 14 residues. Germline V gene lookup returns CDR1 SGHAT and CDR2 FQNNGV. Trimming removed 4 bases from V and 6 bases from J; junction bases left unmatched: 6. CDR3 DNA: TGTGCCAGCAGCTCCGGACAGGGGAGGCCTGAAGCTTTCTTT. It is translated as CASSSGQGRPEAFF.